The entry below describes one T cell receptor (beta chain). The CDR3 has 17 residues. V lost 4 bases to trimming and J lost 1 base; unmatched junction nucleotides: 6. Germline loops: CDR1 MNHNS, CDR2 SASEGT. This entry belongs to a study of blood T cell repertoires in COVID-19. Study in general: The samples span acute and convalescent COVID-19 from the United States, Italy and Spain.

Libraries were prepared by immunoSEQ multiplex PCR; TCRdb keeps only in-frame clonotypes and omits some of them. This sample has some 34,000 clones, with approximately 85% found just once. V is TRBV6-1 and J is TRBJ2-7, with 14 bases that match TRBD2. The origin of this receptor is a human donor in a cohort sampled during active COVID-19. Sequenced input: peripheral blood. CDR3 loop: CASSGGTSGRSSYEQYF. The DNA of the CDR3 is TGTGCCAGCAGTGGGGGGACTAGCGGGAGATCTTCCTACGAGCAGTACTTC.